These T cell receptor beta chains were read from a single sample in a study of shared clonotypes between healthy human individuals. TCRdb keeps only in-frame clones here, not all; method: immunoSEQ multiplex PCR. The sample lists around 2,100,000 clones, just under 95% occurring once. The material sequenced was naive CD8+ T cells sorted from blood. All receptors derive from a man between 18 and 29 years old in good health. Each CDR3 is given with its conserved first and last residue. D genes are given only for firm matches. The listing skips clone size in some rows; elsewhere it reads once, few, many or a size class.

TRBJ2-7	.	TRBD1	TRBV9	CASSVTGGYEQYF	TGTGCCAGCAGCGTAACAGGGGGCTACGAGCAGTACTTC
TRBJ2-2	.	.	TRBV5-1	CASSFPVPSLDGGELFF	TGCGCCAGCAGCTTCCCGGTCCCTAGCCTTGACGGCGGGGAGCTGTTTTTT
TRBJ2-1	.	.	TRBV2	CASNGGNEQFF	TGTGCCAGCAATGGGGGCAATGAGCAGTTCTTC
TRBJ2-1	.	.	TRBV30	CAWSAGRSEQFF	TGTGCCTGGAGTGCAGGGCGAAGTGAGCAGTTCTTC
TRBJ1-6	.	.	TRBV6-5	CASSYSAGSYNSPLHF	TGTGCCAGCAGTTATTCCGCAGGTTCCTATAATTCACCCCTCCACTTT
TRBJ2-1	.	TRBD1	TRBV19	CASSIVGTGYNEQFF	TGTGCCAGTAGTATCGTAGGGACAGGGTACAATGAGCAGTTCTTC
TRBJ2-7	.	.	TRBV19	CASSSGTNYEQYF	TGTGCCAGTAGTTCCGGGACAAACTACGAGCAGTACTTC
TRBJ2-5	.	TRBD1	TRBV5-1	CASSLHRGQETQYF	TGCGCCAGCAGCTTACACAGGGGCCAAGAGACCCAGTACTTC
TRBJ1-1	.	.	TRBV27	CASSFTGPDTEAFF	TGTGCCAGCAGTTTTACAGGGCCGGACACTGAAGCTTTCTTT
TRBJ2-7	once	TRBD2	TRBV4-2	CASSQEWGGAYEQYF	TGTGCCAGCAGCCAAGAATGGGGGGGGGCCTACGAGCAGTACTTC
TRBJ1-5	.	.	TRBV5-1	CAGIRRNQPQHF	TGCGCCGGGATAAGGAGGAATCAGCCCCAGCATTTT
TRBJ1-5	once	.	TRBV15	CATSNHRAGNQPQHF	TGTGCCACCAGCAATCATCGGGCAGGCAATCAGCCCCAGCATTTT
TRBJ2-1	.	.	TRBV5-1	CASSLDLGYSSYNEQFF	TGCGCCAGCAGCTTGGATCTCGGGTATAGCTCCTACAATGAGCAGTTCTTC
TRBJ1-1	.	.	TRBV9	CASSPGRGGTEAFF	TGTGCCAGCAGCCCTGGACGGGGGGGAACTGAAGCTTTCTTT
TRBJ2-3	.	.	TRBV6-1	CASSEARSYTQYF	TGTGCCAGCAGTGAAGCGAGGTCATATACGCAGTATTTT
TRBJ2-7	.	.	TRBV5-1	CASSLAEAAVFYEQYF	TGCGCCAGCAGCTTGGCCGAGGCAGCTGTATTCTACGAGCAGTACTTC
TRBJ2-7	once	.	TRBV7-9	CASSLPGPAYEQYF	TGTGCCAGCAGCTTACCGGGACCCGCCTACGAGCAGTACTTC
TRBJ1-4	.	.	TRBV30	CAWSVPGIGSATNEKLFF	TGTGCCTGGAGTGTACCTGGAATAGGCTCTGCAACTAATGAAAAACTGTTTTTT
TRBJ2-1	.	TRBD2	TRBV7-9	CASSSRVAGGPSYNEQFF	TGTGCCAGCAGCTCCCGGGTAGCGGGGGGGCCGTCCTACAATGAGCAGTTCTTC
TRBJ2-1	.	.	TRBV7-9	CASSAMGNEQFF	TGTGCCAGCAGCGCGATGGGCAATGAGCAGTTCTTC
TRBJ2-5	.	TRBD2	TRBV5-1	CASNDWAGGEETQYF	TGCGCCAGCAATGATTGGGCGGGAGGGGAAGAGACCCAGTACTTC
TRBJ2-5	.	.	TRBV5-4	CASSFKSNEETQYF	TGTGCCAGCAGCTTCAAATCCAATGAAGAGACCCAGTACTTC
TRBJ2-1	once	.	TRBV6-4	CASSDRSDPNEQFF	TGTGCCAGCAGTGACAGGAGCGACCCCAATGAGCAGTTCTTC